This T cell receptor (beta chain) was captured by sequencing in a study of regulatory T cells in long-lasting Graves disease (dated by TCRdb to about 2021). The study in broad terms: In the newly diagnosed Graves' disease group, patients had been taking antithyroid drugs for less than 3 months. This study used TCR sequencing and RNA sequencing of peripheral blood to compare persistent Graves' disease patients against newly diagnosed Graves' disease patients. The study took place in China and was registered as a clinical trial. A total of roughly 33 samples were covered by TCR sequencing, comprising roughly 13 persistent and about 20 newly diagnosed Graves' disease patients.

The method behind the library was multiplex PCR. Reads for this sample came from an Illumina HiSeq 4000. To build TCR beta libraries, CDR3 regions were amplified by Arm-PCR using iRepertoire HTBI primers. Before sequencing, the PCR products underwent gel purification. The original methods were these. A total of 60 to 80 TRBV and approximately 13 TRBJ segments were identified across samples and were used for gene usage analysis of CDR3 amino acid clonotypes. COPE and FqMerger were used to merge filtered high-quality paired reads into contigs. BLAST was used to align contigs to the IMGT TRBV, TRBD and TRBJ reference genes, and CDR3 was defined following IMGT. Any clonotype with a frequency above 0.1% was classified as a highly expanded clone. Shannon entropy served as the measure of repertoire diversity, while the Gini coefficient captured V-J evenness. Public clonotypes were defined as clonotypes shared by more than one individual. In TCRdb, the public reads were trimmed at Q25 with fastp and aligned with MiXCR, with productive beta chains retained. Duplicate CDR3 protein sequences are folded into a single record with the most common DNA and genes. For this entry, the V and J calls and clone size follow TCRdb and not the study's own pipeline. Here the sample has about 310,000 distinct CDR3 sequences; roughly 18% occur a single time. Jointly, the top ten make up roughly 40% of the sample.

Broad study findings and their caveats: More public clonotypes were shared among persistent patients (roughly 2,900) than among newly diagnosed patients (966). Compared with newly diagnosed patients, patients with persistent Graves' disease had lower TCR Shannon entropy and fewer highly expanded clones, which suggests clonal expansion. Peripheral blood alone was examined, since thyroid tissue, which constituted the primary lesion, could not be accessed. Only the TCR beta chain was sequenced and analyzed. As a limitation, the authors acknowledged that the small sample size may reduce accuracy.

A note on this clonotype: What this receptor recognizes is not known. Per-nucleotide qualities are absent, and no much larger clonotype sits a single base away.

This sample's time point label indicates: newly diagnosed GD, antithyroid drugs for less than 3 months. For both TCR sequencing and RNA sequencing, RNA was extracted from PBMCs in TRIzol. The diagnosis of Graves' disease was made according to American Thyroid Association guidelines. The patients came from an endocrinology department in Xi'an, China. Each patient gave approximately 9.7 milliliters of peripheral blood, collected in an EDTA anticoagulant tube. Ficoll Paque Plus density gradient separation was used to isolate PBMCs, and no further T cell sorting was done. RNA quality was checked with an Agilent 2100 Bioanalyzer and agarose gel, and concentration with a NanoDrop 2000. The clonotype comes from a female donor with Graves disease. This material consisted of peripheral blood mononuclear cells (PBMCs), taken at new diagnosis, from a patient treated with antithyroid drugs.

Read as DNA, the sequence is TGTGCCAGCAGTTTAGGGGTGGGGAATGAAAAACTGTTTTTT. Protein translation: CASSLGVGNEKLFF. Here the chain combines TRBV27 and TRBJ1-4; confidence is insufficient to name the D gene. Taken from cysteine to phenylalanine, the CDR3 has 14 residues. The CDR3 DNA has 42 bases and is translated from base 1. The germline V gene (reference sequence) sets CDR1 to MNHEY and CDR2 to SMNVEV. V is pared back by 2 bases and J by 5 bases, with 9 bases lying between the germline termini.